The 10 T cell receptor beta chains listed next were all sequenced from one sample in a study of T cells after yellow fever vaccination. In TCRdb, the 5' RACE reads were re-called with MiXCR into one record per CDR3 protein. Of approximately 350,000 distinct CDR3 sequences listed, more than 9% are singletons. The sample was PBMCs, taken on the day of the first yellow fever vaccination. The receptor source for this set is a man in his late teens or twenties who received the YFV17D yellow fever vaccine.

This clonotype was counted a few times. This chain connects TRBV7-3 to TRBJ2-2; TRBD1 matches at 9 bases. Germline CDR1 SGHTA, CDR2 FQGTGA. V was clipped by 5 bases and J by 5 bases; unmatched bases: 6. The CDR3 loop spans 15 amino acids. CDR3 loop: CASSLTGGGTGELFF. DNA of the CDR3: TGTGCCAGCAGCCTTACAGGGGGCGGGACCGGGGAGCTGTTTTTT.

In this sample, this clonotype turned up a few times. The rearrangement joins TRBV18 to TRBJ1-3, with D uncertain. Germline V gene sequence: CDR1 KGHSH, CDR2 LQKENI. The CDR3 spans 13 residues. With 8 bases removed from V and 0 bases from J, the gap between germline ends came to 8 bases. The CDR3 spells CASHWGSGNTIYF. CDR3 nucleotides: TGTGCCAGCCACTGGGGCTCTGGAAACACCATATATTTT.

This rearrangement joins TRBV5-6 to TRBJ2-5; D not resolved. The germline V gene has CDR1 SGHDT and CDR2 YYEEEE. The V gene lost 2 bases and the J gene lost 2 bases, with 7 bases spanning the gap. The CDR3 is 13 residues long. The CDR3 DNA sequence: TGTGCCAGCAGCTTACAGAGTCAAGAGACCCAGTACTTC. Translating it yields CASSLQSQETQYF.

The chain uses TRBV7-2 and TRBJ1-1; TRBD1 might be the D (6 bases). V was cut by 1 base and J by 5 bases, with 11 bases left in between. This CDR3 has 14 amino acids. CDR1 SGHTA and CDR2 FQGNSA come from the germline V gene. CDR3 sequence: CASSLGIGGTEAFF. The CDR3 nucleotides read TGTGCCAGCAGCTTAGGGATAGGGGGTACTGAAGCTTTCTTT. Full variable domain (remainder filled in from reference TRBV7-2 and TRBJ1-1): GAGVSQSPSNKVTEKGKDVELRCDPISGHTALYWYRQSLGQGLEFLIYFQGNSAPDKSGLPSDRFSAERTGGSVSTLTIQRTQQEDSAVYLCASSLGIGGTEAFFGQGTRLTVV.

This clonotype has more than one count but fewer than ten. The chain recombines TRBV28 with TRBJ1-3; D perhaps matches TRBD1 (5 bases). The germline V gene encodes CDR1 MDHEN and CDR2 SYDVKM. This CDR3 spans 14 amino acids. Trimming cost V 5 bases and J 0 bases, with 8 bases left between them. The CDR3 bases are TGTGCCAGCAGTCAGGGAATCTCTGGAAACACCATATATTTT. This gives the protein CASSQGISGNTIYF.

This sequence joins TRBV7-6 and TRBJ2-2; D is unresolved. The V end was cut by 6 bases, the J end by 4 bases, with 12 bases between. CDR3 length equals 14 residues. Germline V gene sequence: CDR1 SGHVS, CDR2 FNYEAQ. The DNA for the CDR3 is TGTGCCAGCAGTTCTGCCTCTGGCACCGGGGAGCTGTTTTTT. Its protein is CASSSASGTGELFF.

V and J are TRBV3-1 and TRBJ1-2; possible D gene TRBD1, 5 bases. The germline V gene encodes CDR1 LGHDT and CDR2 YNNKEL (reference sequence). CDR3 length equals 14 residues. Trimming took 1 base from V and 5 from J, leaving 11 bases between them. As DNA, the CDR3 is TGTGCCAGCAGCCAAGGACGGGGGGAGTATGGCTACACCTTC. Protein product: CASSQGRGEYGYTF.

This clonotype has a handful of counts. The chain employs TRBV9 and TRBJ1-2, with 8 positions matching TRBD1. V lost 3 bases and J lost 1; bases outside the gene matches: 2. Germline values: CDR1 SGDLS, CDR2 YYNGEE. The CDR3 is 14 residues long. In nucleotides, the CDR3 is TGTGCCAGCAGCGAGACAGGGGTTAACTATGGCTACACCTTC. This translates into CASSETGVNYGYTF.

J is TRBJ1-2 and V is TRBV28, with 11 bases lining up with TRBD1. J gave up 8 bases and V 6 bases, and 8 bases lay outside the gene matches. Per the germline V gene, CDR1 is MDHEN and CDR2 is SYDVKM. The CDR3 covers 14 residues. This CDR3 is CASRWGQGDGGYTF. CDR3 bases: TGTGCCAGCAGGTGGGGACAGGGGGATGGCGGCTACACCTTC.

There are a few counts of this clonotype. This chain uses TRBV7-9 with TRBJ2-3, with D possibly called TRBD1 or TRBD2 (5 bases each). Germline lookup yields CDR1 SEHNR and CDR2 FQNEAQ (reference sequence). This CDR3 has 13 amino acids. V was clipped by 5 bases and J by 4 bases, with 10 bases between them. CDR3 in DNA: TGTGCCAGCAGCCGGCTGGGGGCAGATACGCAGTATTTT. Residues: CASSRLGADTQYF.